This TCR beta chain originates from a study of PD-L1 blockade in urothelial cancer. In the study overall: Intravenous atezolizumab, 1,200 mg every 3 weeks, was begun by patients at some point between 2013 and 2014. Patients had received 0 to 3 prior chemotherapy regimens. Blood analyses occurred 3 weeks (second dose) and 6 weeks post treatment start. Reported median T cell count for blood samples was roughly 150,000.

Some clones are missing from TCRdb's copy, which holds only in-frame ones; the method was immunoSEQ multiplex PCR. In the table there are tens of thousands of clones, about 88% of which are singletons. Trimming pared 1 base from V and 2 bases from J, leaving 14 bases between. The CDR3 is 16 residues long. Germline CDR1 is SGHRS and CDR2 is YFSETQ. V usage is TRBV5-1 and J usage is TRBJ2-3; maybe TRBD2 (6 bases). The source was PBMCs, collected around atezolizumab (anti-PD-L1) treatment. The receptor's source is a man aged 50 or older with urothelial cancer. The CDR3 nucleotides read TGCGCCAGCAGCTTGTTCGGGGGAGGCACCACAGATACGCAGTATTTT. Translation gives CASSLFGGGTTDTQYF.